This is a list of T cell receptor beta chains from one sample in a study of shared clonotypes between healthy human individuals. Data came from immunoSEQ multiplex PCR; TCRdb stores just in-frame clones and leaves some out. The sample shows roughly 2 million clones, approximately 94% of them seen only once. Sequenced: naive CD8+ T cells sorted from blood. The source of these receptors is a man between 18 and 35 years old in good health. Both conserved end residues are part of each CDR3. Fields, in order: CDR3 length, V gene, CDR3 protein.

cdr3_length: 15; v_call: TRBV9; cdr3_aa: CASSVVGDLNTEAFF
cdr3_length: 17; v_call: TRBV27; cdr3_aa: CASSWGTSGGRPDTQYF
cdr3_length: 13; v_call: TRBV7-3; cdr3_aa: CASSPALGGEQFF
cdr3_length: 13; v_call: TRBV9; cdr3_aa: CASSAPLGDGYTF
cdr3_length: 15; v_call: TRBV2; cdr3_aa: CASRDPDRVNQPQHF
cdr3_length: 12; v_call: TRBV6-5; cdr3_aa: CASSQPTGEAFF
cdr3_length: 14; v_call: TRBV29-1; cdr3_aa: CSVQDGEGANVLTF
cdr3_length: 17; v_call: TRBV13; cdr3_aa: CASSSGLAVSDPDTQYF
cdr3_length: 13; v_call: TRBV6-5; cdr3_aa: CASSVQGSYEQYF
cdr3_length: 14; v_call: TRBV5-1; cdr3_aa: CASSFPGGEHEQYF